A single T cell receptor (beta chain) is shown here with its context. V was pared by 6 bases and J by 3 bases, with 9 bases between. This CDR3 has 11 residues. In germline, CDR1 is DFQATT, CDR2 SNEGSKA (reference sequence). TCRdb used MiXCR to reprocess the RT-PCR reads, holding one entry per CDR3 protein. This table holds about 680,000 distinct CDR3 sequences, around 14% found once. The chain carries TRBV20-1 and TRBJ2-7; the D gene is possibly TRBD2 (5 bases). The sample was memory CD4+ T cells from blood. The receptor comes from a female donor in good health, serving as a healthy control. The CDR3 DNA reads TGCAGTGCCGGACGGGACTACGAGCAGTACTTC. Translating gives CSAGRDYEQYF.